This TCR beta chain derives from a study of immune evolution from preneoplasia to lung adenocarcinoma (dated by TCRdb to about 2021). Describing the broader study: HLA loss of heterozygosity was found in more than 5.5% of AIS, 15% of MIA and 30% to 40% of ADC lesions, and in no AAH lesions. A total of around 50 patients with pulmonary nodules who underwent surgical resection were included in the overall cohort. The TCR sequencing data were obtained from more than 45 patients. The immune data were integrated with whole exome sequencing and methylation data obtained from the same cohort of nodules. The study profiled immune contexture across lung adenocarcinoma precursors and invasive adenocarcinoma using immune gene expression, TCR sequencing and multiplex immunofluorescence. POLYSOLVER was used to infer class I HLA alleles from exome data, and LOHHLA was used to detect allele-specific HLA loss. Resected precursor lesions (AAH, AIS, MIA) and invasive adenocarcinomas were compared against paired morphologically normal lung tissue. The study reported that fewer than 120 samples were used for TCR sequencing. The sample size was set by how many specimens were available, not by a prior power calculation.

V is pared back by 5 bases and J by 1 base, with 8 bases lying between the germline termini. Taken from cysteine to phenylalanine, the CDR3 has 13 residues. This entry keeps only the CDR3 DNA: 39 bases, framed from base 1. Based on the germline V gene (reference sequence), the CDR1 and CDR2 sequences are SEHNR and FQNEAQ. Between the mid-2010s and the late 2010s, the patients underwent resection in either Japan or China. Two lung cancer pathologists independently confirmed the histologic diagnosis of each case on H&E slides. Macro-dissection after pathologic assessment enriched premalignant or tumor cells for nucleic acid extraction. FFPE tissue was used for DNA isolation with the AllPrep DNA/RNA FFPE Kit. The immunoSEQ hsTCRbeta Kit was used to sequence TCR beta CDR3 regions from DNA. The authors processed their data as follows. TCR sequencing data were analysed with the ImmunoSEQ Analyzer. T cell clonality was defined as 1 minus Pielou's evenness, as computed on productive rearrangements. To measure T cell diversity, the inverse Simpson index was applied to productive templates. T cell density was TCR beta template counts normalized to usable DNA, estimated by amplifying and sequencing housekeeping genes. Two-sided Kruskal-Wallis tests were used to compare TCR metrics across histologic stages. Drawn from immuneACCESS, this table holds only the in-frame rearrangements with V and J called that TCRdb kept. Clones are partly lost; checked studies trace under half to an unresolved V gene and leave the rest unexplained. V and J calls and clone size are those listed in that table; D and trimming were worked out from the DNA. Across this sample there are tens of thousands of clones, with roughly 68% seen only once. The ten largest account for approximately 6.1% of the sample.

On this clone itself: Its antigen target is currently unknown. No much larger clonotype is one base removed from it; base qualities were not supplied.

General findings and caveats noted by the study authors: Compared with EGFR-mutant or double wild-type lesions, KRAS-mutant nodules had the highest T cell clonality. Because all patients were from Japan and China, applicability to Western populations was uncertain. Normal lung had the highest top T cell clone frequencies, and these frequencies appeared to fall progressively from AAH through AIS, MIA and invasive adenocarcinoma. Clonality was highest in normal lung, while later-stage lesions appeared to have lower clonality but higher T cell density and diversity. Findings were based on association rather than direct causation; larger cohorts with long-term follow-up and longitudinal biopsies were deemed needed.

Sequencing input: FFPE invasive lung adenocarcinoma tissue. The cell subset or site tag for this specimen amounts to: frankly invasive lung adenocarcinoma (ADC). The rearranged segments are TRBV7-9 and TRBJ1-1, with the D gene not clear enough to name. The sequence was collected from a person between 55 and 69 years old with lung adenocarcinoma. CDR3 sequence: CASSAGKNTEAFF. The DNA sequence is given as TGTGCCAGCAGCGCCGGGAAGAACACTGAAGCTTTCTTT.